This TCR beta chain was captured by sequencing in a study of chemoradiotherapy in HPV16-positive cancers. General study findings and limits: The functional HPV-specific definition rests on just a couple of HPV16-positive patients.

With regard to this clone: The antigen is undetermined.

Data came from immunoSEQ multiplex PCR; TCRdb stores just in-frame clones and leaves some out. Of roughly 9,800 clones listed, 86% are singletons. Germline V CDR1 and CDR2: SQVTM, ANQGSEA. CDR3 length: 14 residues. The V and J ends lost 6 bases and 0 bases respectively, with 12 bases between them. This clonotype was obtained from a human donor with HPV-associated anogenital cancer. The sample in question was blood, obtained from a patient who underwent chemoradiotherapy. This chain links TRBV29-1 with TRBJ2-4; D not certain. Here the CDR3 reads CSVTLQLAKNIQYF. CDR3 nucleotides: TGCAGCGTGACCTTACAGCTAGCCAAAAACATTCAGTACTTC. The full variable domain, rest sourced from reference TRBV29-1 and TRBJ2-4, is SAVISQKPSRDICQRGTSLTIQCQVDSQVTMMFWYRQQPGQSLTLIATANQGSEATYESGFVIDKFPISRPNLTFSTLTVSNMSPEDSSIYLCSVTLQLAKNIQYFGAGTRLSVL.